This T cell receptor (beta chain) was documented in a study of blood T cell repertoires in COVID-19. Background on the study: The origin of the acute and convalescent COVID-19 samples was the United States, Italy and Spain.

Germline values: CDR1 SEHNR, CDR2 FQNEAQ (reference sequence). This CDR3 has 12 amino acids. The data were produced by immunoSEQ multiplex PCR, yet TCRdb's version contains in-frame clones alone and is incomplete. This table has about 98,000 clones, approximately 81% appearing once. The TCR was taken from a woman over 75 with acute or convalescent COVID-19. This rearrangement joins TRBV7-9 to TRBJ2-7; D possibly corresponds to TRBD2 (5 bases). The material sequenced was peripheral blood. The CDR3 DNA sequence: TGTGCCAGCAGCAGCGGAGCCTCCGAGCAGTGCGTC. Protein sequence: CASSSGASEQCV.